The source of this TCR beta chain is a study of T cell changes during pregnancy in multiple sclerosis. This CDR3 is built from 13 residues. Germline assignment: CDR1 MNHEY and CDR2 SMNVEV (reference sequence). Deletions cut 6 bases from V and 1 base from J, with 7 bases between. Profiled with immunoSEQ multiplex PCR; TCRdb holds only in-frame clones, not every one. The sample contains about 89,000 clones, 94% of which appear only once. Material: peripheral blood, obtained in the third trimester of pregnancy. The TCR comes from a female donor with multiple sclerosis, enrolled in a pregnancy study. The chain is built from TRBV27 and TRBJ1-5; no clear D gene. CDR3 sequence reads: CASSGVSNQPQHF. The CDR3 nucleotides read TGTGCCAGCAGCGGTGTGAGCAATCAGCCCCAGCATTTT.